This record looks at one T cell receptor (beta chain) sequence and its context. Unmatched junction bases numbered 6, after V lost 2 bases and J lost 11 bases. The germline V gene encodes CDR1 MNHNS and CDR2 SASEGT. CDR3 length equals 14 residues. The sample originates from a study of technical replicates of blood from a handful of donors. Method: immunoSEQ multiplex PCR; TCRdb's copy keeps in-frame clones and lacks some. The table includes about 68,000 clones, under 98% detected once. The specimen sequenced was T cells isolated from PBMCs. The receptor comes from a human donor in good health. This chain uses TRBV6-1 with TRBJ1-5, with TRBD1 matching 10 bases. The CDR3 spells CASSELGQGVAQHF. DNA of the CDR3: TGTGCCAGCAGTGAACTTGGACAGGGGGTCGCCCAGCATTTT.